The sample holds a few counts of the clone carrying this T cell receptor beta chain. Its antigen is still unknown. All donors participated as healthy donors of bone marrow. The V end lost 8 bases, the J end lost 0 bases, and 16 bases lay between the germline ends. The CDR3 contains 15 residues. Germline CDR1 and CDR2: MNHNS and SASEGT. Primers for the PCR totalled 60 Vbeta and 13 Jbeta. Sequencing used immunoSEQ multiplex PCR; TCRdb keeps in-frame clones, though not all of them. This sample has 200,000 to 250,000 clones, with 76% found just once. The entry originates in a study of cytomegalovirus exposure and HLA in healthy donors. Study as a whole: There were some 81 million unique TCRs (from HLA-typed donors) in an early data release.

General study results and limits: Investigators reported 150 to 200 TCR beta chains as tied to cytomegalovirus.

The gene calls are TRBV6-1 and TRBJ1-1; a possible D gene is TRBD1 (6 bases). Sequencing was performed on PBMCs. The source of this sequence is a man younger than 30 in good health and CMV-seronegative. In DNA, the CDR3 is TGTGCCAGCCGTCACGAGGGGGTTATGAACACTGAAGCTTTCTTT. Residues: CASRHEGVMNTEAFF.